This TCR beta chain stems from a study of cytomegalovirus exposure and HLA in healthy donors (dated by TCRdb to about 2017). Concerning the study at large: In an earlier analysis of 587 of the donors, around 290 Gb of sequence data and 117 million unique TCR beta sequences from 180 million or so T cells were reported. An early release that covered 500 to 800 HLA-typed donors contained approximately 300 gigabases of sequencing data and tens of millions of unique TCR sequences. Of the roughly 400 genotyped donors, 75% to 85% were placed in the genetic ancestry cluster associated with self-reported Caucasian donors. The study aimed to test whether cataloging public T cell receptors could reveal signatures of past pathogen exposure. Using immunosequencing, the study profiled T cell repertoires from 500 to 800 subjects and related those repertoires to cytomegalovirus serostatus. In addition to the first cohort of around 670 subjects, a separate validation cohort of some 120 different subjects was used. High-throughput TCR immunosequencing, statistical association of individual TCRs with disease status, and machine learning were combined to predict cytomegalovirus infection status. A later analysis re-examined previously published TCR beta repertoires from more than 650 donors and added high-resolution HLA genotyping to investigate patterns of TCR occurrence. Rather than using new phenotypic data, the later analysis identified candidate immune exposures from TCR beta sequences and from how often those sequences occurred across donors. To decide whether each TCR beta V gene segment behaved as functional or pseudogenic, an earlier analysis of several hundred of the donors relied on high-throughput TCR beta sequencing. Donor age, sex, ethnicity and CMV serostatus were compiled alongside the repertoire data. In a later genetic analysis, genome-wide SNP genotypes for about 55% of the roughly 700 donors were used, and that subset was treated as a discovery cohort. All discovery cohort repertoires had been generated on a single sequencing platform. Both class I and class II loci were covered by HLA typing, at four-digit resolution. The number of donors typed differed by locus, with 629-630 for A, B, C, DRB1 and DQB1, roughly 520 for DQA1, 600 to 610 for DPA1, and 450 to 480 for DPB1. A few DR-DQ haplotypes were treated as single units for association and clustering because of strong linkage in the cohort. On average, about 200,000 unique TCR beta nucleotide sequences were sequenced per donor among more than 350 genotyped donors of the cohort, with about 19% of those sequences being non-productive. Points the paper makes about the study in general: A later analysis found that HLA-associated TCR beta chains were more clonally expanded and had lower generation probabilities than equally common non-associated chains. Some IMGT-functional V segments, including TRBV6-2 and TRBV6-3, could not be distinguished by the 87-base-pair reads and were therefore excluded. For the cohort, immune exposure information was limited to CMV serostatus. Correlated functional status among segregating V segments might be attributable to linkage disequilibrium, but an unknown experimental factor could not be ruled out. Several of the top co-occurrence clusters appeared to be linked to parvovirus B19, influenza, CMV and Epstein-Barr virus, according to a later analysis. A cluster of highly shared sequence variants was judged likely to be a technical artifact of the sequencing pipeline. Because counts were too low, seventeen rarely observed V segments, including chromosome 9 orphons, were left out of the earlier analysis of some 600 of the donors. A later analysis found that most CMV-associated TCR beta chains appeared HLA-restricted, with HLA associations seemingly driven largely by CMV exposure. A few of the identified cytomegalovirus-associated TCR beta chains were confirmed in vitro to be specific for cytomegalovirus antigens. The classifier was reported to diagnose cytomegalovirus status with high specificity and sensitivity in both the original cohort and the validation cohort. Because some donors lacked HLA typing at each locus, the association tests relied only on the typed subset. Broadly in line with IMGT annotations, most TCR beta V segments showed up in productive rearrangements about 90% or about 30% of the time in an earlier analysis of some 590 of the donors. At a false discovery rate of 0.05, a later analysis linked 15,000 to 20,000 TCR beta sequences to specific HLA alleles. Most TCR sequences were observed very rarely across donors, whereas some public TCRs were present in many individuals. According to a later genetic analysis, donors in an Asian-associated ancestry cluster had fewer N-insertions in productive TCRs than the approximately 670-donor mean. Presence/absence analyses assumed roughly uniform sequencing depth across donors, an assumption that may not hold. It was suggested by the authors that the approach could potentially be generalized to other disease states and immunological phenotypes. When HLA alleles, especially DR and DQ, strongly co-occurred, TCR associations were difficult to assign to individual alleles. In a later genetic analysis, a missense DCLRE1C variant was associated with V-gene and J-gene trimming of TCR beta chains, and the association was replicated in an independent cohort. The cohort was sequenced for TCR beta chains only, and without alpha or paired-chain data the features that could be detected were limited. According to a later analysis, TCR association rates differed among HLA loci, with DRB1 alleles showing the most associated TCRs and HLA-C alleles showing the fewest. A further reported finding was that TCR beta sequences accurately predicted the HLA-A and HLA-B alleles for most subjects in the first cohort. The study listed 170 or so TCR beta chains as associated with cytomegalovirus.

V is clipped by 0 bases and J by 3 bases, and the sequence between their germline boundaries is 11 bases long. The CDR3 goes from the cysteine to the phenylalanine over 15 residues. Only CDR3 DNA is held: 45 bases, read in frame from base 1. The germline V gene supplies CDR1 SGHDT and CDR2 YYEEEE. The cohort comprised some 700 healthy bone marrow donors. All cohort members were sampled while nominally healthy, although unrecorded immune exposures were likely present. The donor tested CMV seropositive, placing the donor among the roughly 300 seropositive members of the cohort. A peripheral blood sample was provided by each donor, and peripheral blood mononuclear cells were used for TCR beta sequencing. Genomic DNA extraction from the blood cell samples was performed with the Qiagen DNeasy Blood Extraction Kit. The library was produced with the immunoSEQ multiplex PCR assay. The multiplex PCR relied on a mix of 60 forward primers for TCR Vbeta segments and 13 reverse primers for TCR Jbeta segments. A multiplex PCR assay on genomic DNA amplified the CDR3 region of rearranged TCR beta genes. On the Illumina HiSeq System, the amplified TCR beta libraries were sequenced as 87-base-pair reads. The paper's processing steps were these. In a later analysis, tens of millions of unique TCR beta chains were counted across the 650 to 750 repertoires, and roughly 11 million of these chains were shared by at least two donors. Raw reads were error-corrected and collapsed into unique sequences with a nearest-neighbor algorithm that merged closely related sequences to remove PCR and sequencing errors. Alignment of CDR3 sequences to IMGT reference sequences was used to assign V, D and J gene segments. Each retained sequence needed at least a six-nucleotide match to both a V gene segment and a J gene segment. A rearrangement was called productive if the CDR3 had no stop codons and remained in frame with V and J, and every other rearrangement was called non-productive. CDR3 was defined by IMGT convention, running from the second conserved V-encoded cysteine to the conserved J-encoded phenylalanine. In an earlier analysis of around 640 of the donors, sequences lacking an unambiguous match to a single V gene segment were excluded. An earlier analysis of a few hundred of the donors called V segments functional above 56.7% productive rearrangements and segregating when the between-donor standard deviation exceeded 5%. A statistical classification framework was built for diagnosing cytomegalovirus status from the catalog of TCR beta chain sequences. A later analysis assigned V and J genes by comparing TCR nucleotide sequences with IMGT/GENE-DB human TR gene sequences. A later analysis assigned CDR3 sequences and most-parsimonious VDJ recombination scenarios with the TCRdist pipeline. In a later analysis, each TCR beta chain was defined by its CDR3 amino acid sequence together with its V-gene family, and reads lacking a unique V-gene family were excluded. In a later analysis, nearly 600 highly shared, low-generation-probability nucleotide sequences were removed to address suspected cross-contamination and a sequencing artifact. In a later analysis, a clonal expansion index for each public chain was calculated from normalized within-repertoire ranks of inferred template counts. In a later analysis, generation probabilities were computed with a VDJ recombination model fitted to out-of-frame rearrangements, and the resulting probabilities were checked against IGoR. In a later analysis, TCR-TCR, TCR-HLA and TCR-CMV co-occurrence was scored with hypergeometric tests, and a repertoire-size bias correction was applied to TCR pairs. To estimate false discovery rates, a later analysis permuted the HLA or CMV assignments 20 times. In a later analysis, co-occurring TCRs were grouped using DBSCAN, and TCRdist sequence similarity was added for clustering within HLA-allele-positive subsets. Co-occurrence clustering excluded repertoires with fewer than 30,000 or more than 120,000 public chains, plus five with anomalous nucleotide sharing. TCRdb limited this immuneACCESS table to in-frame rearrangements with V and J called. A share of clones is missing; checked studies link under half to unresolved V genes, and the rest is unexplained. The V and J calls and clone size were taken over from that table, and D and trimming were inferred from the DNA. For this sample there are tens of thousands of clones; 65% to 75% appear just once. Of the sample, roughly 25% is held by the ten largest clones.

This clone was counted once. It has no known antigen specificity. Base qualities are not recorded, but no much larger clone differs from it by a single base. Sequencing used PBMCs. The clonotype comes from a man aged 50 to 59 in good health and CMV-seropositive. The rearranged segments are TRBV5-6 and TRBJ2-3; 6 matching bases give a weak D call of TRBD1. The CDR3 protein: CASSLGTVGTDTQYF. In nucleotides, the sequence is TGTGCCAGCAGCTTGGGGACAGTAGGGACAGATACGCAGTATTTT.